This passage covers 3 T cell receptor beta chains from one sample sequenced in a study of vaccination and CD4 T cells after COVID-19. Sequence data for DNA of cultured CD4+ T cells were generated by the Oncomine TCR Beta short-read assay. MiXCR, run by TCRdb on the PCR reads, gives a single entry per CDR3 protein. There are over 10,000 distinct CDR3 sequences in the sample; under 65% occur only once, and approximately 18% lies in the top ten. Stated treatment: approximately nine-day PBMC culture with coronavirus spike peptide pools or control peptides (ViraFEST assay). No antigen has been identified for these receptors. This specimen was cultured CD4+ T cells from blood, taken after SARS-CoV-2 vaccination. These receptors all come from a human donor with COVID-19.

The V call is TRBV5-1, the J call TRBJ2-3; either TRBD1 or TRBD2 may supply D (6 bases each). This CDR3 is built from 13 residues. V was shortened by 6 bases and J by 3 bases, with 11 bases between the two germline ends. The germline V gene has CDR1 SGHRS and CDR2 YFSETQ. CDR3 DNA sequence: TGCGCCAGCACCCCGGGGGCTACAGATACGCAGTATTTT. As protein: CASTPGATDTQYF.

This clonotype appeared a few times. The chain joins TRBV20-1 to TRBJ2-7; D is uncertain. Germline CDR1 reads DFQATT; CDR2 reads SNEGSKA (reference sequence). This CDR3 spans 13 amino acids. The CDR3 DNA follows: TGCAGGCCACAAGCAGATGGGGACTACGAGCAGTACTTC. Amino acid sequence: CRPQADGDYEQYF.

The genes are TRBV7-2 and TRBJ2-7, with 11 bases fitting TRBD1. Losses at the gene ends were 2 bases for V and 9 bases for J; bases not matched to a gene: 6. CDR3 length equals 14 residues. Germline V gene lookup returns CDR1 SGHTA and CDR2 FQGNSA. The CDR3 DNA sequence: TGTGCCAGCAGCTTAAGGGACAGGGGGTCGACGCAGTACTTC. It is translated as CASSLRDRGSTQYF.